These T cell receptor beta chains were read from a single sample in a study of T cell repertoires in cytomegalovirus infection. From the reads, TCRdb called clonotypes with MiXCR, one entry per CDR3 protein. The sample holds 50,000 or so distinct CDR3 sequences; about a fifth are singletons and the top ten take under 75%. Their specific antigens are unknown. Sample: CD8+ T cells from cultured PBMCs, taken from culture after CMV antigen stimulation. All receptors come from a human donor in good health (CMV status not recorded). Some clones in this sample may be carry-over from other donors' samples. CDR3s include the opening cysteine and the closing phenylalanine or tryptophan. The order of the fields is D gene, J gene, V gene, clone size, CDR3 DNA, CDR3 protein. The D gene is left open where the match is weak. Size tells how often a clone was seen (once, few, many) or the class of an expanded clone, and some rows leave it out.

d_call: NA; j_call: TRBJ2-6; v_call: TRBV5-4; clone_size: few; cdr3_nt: TGTGCCAGCAGTCTAATCTTCTCTGGGGCCAACGTCCTGACTTTC; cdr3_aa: CASSLIFSGANVLTF
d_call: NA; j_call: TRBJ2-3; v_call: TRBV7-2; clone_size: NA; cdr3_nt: TGTGCCATCGGCCGGGAACTCAGGTCAGATACGCAGTATTTT; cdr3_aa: CAIGRELRSDTQYF
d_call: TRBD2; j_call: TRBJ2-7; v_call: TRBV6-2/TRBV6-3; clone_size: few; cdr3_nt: TGTGCCAGCAGTTACTCCCGACTAATCGGGGGGGACTACGAGCAGTACTTC; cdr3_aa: CASSYSRLIGGDYEQYF
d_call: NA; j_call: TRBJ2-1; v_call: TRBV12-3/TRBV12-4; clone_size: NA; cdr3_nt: TGTGCCAGCAGTCCCATCGACCGGGGGAAATACAATGAGCAGTTCTTC; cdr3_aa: CASSPIDRGKYNEQFF
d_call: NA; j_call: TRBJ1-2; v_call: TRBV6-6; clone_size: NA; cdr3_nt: TGTGCCAGCAGTCCGCAGGAGGTGGACTACACCTTC; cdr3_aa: CASSPQEVDYTF
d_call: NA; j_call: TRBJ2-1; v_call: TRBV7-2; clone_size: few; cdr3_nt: TGTGCCAGCAGCCCCACAGGAGGGGGAGGCGATGAGCAGTTCTTC; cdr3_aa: CASSPTGGGGDEQFF
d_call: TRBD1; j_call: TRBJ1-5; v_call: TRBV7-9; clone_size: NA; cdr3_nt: TGTGCCAGCAGCCGGACAGGCATCAATCAGCCCCAGCATTTT; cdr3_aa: CASSRTGINQPQHF
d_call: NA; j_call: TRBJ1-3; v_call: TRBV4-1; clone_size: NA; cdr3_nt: TGCGCCAGCAGCCAAGAGGGTGCTGGAAACACCATATATTTT; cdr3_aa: CASSQEGAGNTIYF
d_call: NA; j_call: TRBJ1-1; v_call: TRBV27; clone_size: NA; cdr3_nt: TGTGCCAGCAGTTTTGTAGGTGCTGAAGCTTTCTTT; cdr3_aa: CASSFVGAEAFF
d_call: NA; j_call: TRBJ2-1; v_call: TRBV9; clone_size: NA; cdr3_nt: TGTGCCAGCAGGGATCCTAGTTACAATGAGCAGTTCTTC; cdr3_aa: CASRDPSYNEQFF
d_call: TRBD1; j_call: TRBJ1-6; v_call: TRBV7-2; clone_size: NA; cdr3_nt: TGTGCCAGCAGTTTGACAGGGGAATTTAATTCACCCCTCCACTTT; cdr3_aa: CASSLTGEFNSPLHF
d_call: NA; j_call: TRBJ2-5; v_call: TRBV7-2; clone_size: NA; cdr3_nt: TGTGCCAGCAGCTCTCCCGGGACTCATGTGGAGACCCAGTACTTC; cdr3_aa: CASSSPGTHVETQYF
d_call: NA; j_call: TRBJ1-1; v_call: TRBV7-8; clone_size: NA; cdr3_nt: TGTGCCAGCAGCGGGGGGGGAACTGAAGCTTTCTTT; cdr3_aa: CASSGGGTEAFF
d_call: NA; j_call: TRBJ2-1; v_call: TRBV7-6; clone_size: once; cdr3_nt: TGTGCCAGCCGTGGGAAGCCGGATTACAATGAGCAGTTCTTC; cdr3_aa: CASRGKPDYNEQFF